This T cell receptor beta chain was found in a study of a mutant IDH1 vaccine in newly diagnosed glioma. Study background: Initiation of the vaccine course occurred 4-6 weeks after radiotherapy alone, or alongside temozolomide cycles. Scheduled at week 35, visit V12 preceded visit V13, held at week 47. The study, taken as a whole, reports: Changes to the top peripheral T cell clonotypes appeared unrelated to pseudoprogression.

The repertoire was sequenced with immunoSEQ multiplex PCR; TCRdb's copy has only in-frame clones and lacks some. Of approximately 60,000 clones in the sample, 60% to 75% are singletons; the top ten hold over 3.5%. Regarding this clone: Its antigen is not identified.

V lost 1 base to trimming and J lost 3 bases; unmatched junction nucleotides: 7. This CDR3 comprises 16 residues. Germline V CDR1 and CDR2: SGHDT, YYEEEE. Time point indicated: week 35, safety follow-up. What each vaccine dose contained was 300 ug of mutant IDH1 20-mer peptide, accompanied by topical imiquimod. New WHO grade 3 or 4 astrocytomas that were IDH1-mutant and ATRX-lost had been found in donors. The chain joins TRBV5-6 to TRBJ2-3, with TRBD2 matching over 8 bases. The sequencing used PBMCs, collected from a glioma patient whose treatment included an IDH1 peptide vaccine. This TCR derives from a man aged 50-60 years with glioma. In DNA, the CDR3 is TGTGCCAGCAGCTTGCCTGGCGGGGGGAGGACAGATACGCAGTATTTT. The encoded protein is CASSLPGGGRTDTQYF.